This T cell receptor (beta chain) is drawn from a study of CD8 T cells in ankylosing spondylitis. V gave up 5 bases and J gave up 3 bases; unmatched junction bases: 6. The CDR3 contains 15 residues. Per the germline V gene, CDR1 is SGHTA and CDR2 is FQGNSA. MiXCR, run by TCRdb on the 5' RACE reads, gives a single entry per CDR3 protein. This repertoire shows 220,000 or so distinct CDR3 sequences, 10% to 13% found once; its top ten account for roughly a fifth. This clonotype has only a few counts. This rearrangement joins TRBV7-2 to TRBJ2-5, with 10 bases identical to TRBD1. What was sequenced was blood, either unsorted or a sorted T cell fraction (not recorded which). This TCR came from a male donor with ankylosing spondylitis or in good health (not recorded which). For the CDR3, the DNA is TGTGCCAGCAGCCCACGGACAGGGGGAGAAGAGACCCAGTACTTC. The encoded protein is CASSPRTGGEETQYF.